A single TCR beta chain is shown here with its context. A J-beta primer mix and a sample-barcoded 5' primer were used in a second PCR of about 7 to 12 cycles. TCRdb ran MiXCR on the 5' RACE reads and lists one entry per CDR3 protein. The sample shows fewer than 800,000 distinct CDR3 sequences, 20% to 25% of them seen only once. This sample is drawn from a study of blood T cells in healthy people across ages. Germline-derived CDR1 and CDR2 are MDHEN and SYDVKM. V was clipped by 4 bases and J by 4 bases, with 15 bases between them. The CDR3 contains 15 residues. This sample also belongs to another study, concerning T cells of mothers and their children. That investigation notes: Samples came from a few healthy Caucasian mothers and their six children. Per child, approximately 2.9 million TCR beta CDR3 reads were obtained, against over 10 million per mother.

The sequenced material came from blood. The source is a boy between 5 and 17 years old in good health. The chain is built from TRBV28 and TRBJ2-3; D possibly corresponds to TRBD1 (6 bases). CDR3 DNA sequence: TGTGCCAGCAGTTCGGCAGGGGTGGGCTCAGATACGCAGTATTTT. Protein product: CASSSAGVGSDTQYF.